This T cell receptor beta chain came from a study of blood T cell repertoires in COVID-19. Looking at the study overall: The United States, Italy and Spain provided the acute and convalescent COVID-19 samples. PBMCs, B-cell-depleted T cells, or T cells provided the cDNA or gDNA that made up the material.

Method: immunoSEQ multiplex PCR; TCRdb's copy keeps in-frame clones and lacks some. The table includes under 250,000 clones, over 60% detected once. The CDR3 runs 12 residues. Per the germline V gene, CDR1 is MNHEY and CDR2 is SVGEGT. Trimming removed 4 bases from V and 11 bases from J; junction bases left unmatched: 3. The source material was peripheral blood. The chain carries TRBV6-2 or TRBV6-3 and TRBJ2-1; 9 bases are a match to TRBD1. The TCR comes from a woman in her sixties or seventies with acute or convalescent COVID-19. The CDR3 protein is CASSLYRGQQFF. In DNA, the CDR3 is TGTGCCAGCAGTTTGTACAGGGGGCAGCAGTTCTTC.